These 26 T cell receptor beta chains came from one sample sequenced in a study of blood T cell repertoires in COVID-19. Produced via immunoSEQ multiplex PCR; TCRdb's table is partial and in-frame only. Of a few hundred thousand clones detected, under 85% appear once; the ten largest clones hold approximately 5.4%. The specimen sequenced was PBMCs or T cells enriched from blood (not recorded which). The receptors originated from a woman aged 45-59 years who had recovered from COVID-19.

V and J are TRBV3-1 (or the pseudogene TRBV3-2) and TRBJ1-3; 8 positions agree with TRBD1. V lost 2 bases, J lost 4 bases, and 4 bases stayed unmatched. Germline V CDR1 and CDR2: LGHDT, YNNKEL (reference sequence). The CDR3 totals 15 residues. The CDR3 coding sequence is TGTGCCAGCAGCCAACCGACAGGGGTGGGAAACACCATATATTTT. This translates into CASSQPTGVGNTIYF.

This sequence joins TRBV27 and TRBJ1-2; D gene ambiguous. Trimming stripped 6 bases from V and 3 bases from J, with 8 bases between. The CDR3 spans 12 residues. From germline, CDR1 is MNHEY and CDR2 SMNVEV (reference sequence). CDR3 DNA: TGTGCCAGCAGACTGGGCGACTATGGCTACACCTTC. Its protein is CASRLGDYGYTF.

The chain couples TRBV5-4 to TRBJ2-1, with 8 bases fitting TRBD2. V trimming: 1 base; J trimming: 4 bases; junction bases outside the gene matches: 4. This CDR3 contains 15 residues. Looked up from germline, CDR1 is SGHNT and CDR2 is YYREEE (reference sequence). The CDR3 DNA sequence: TGTGCCAGCAGCTTGTGGGCTAGCGGGTACAATGAGCAGTTCTTC. Translating gives CASSLWASGYNEQFF.

The genes are TRBV3-1 (or the pseudogene TRBV3-2) and TRBJ2-3; D might be TRBD2 (5 bases). CDR1 and CDR2 (germline): LGHDT, YNNKEL (reference sequence). CDR3 length: 16 residues. Trimming took 1 base from V and 0 from J, leaving 11 bases between them. The CDR3 DNA follows: TGTGCCAGCAGCCAAGTTAGGGAGTGGAGCACAGATACGCAGTATTTT. Translation gives CASSQVREWSTDTQYF.

This chain links TRBV6-5 with TRBJ1-5, with 9 bases fitting TRBD1. This CDR3 spans 15 amino acids. CDR1 is MNHEY and CDR2 is SVGAGI in the germline V gene. Losses at the gene ends were 6 bases for V and 0 bases for J; bases not matched to a gene: 3. The DNA for the CDR3 is TGTGCCAGCAGCGGACAGGGGAATAGCAATCAGCCCCAGCATTTT. It encodes CASSGQGNSNQPQHF.

This clone was picked up a small number of times. Written as DNA, the CDR3 is TGTGCCAGCAGTAACTCGGGGGGGCCCTACAATGAGCAGTTCTTC. Protein sequence: CASSNSGGPYNEQFF. This rearrangement joins TRBV27 to TRBJ2-1; 8 nucleotides line up with TRBD2. Trimming removed 5 bases from V and 2 bases from J; junction bases left unmatched: 5. Germline V CDR1 and CDR2: MNHEY, SMNVEV (reference sequence). The CDR3 totals 15 residues.

The chain has TRBV5-1 and TRBJ1-1; 8 bases match TRBD1. CDR1 and CDR2 (germline): SGHRS, YFSETQ. The CDR3 runs 17 residues. J gave up 1 base and V 0 bases, and 8 bases lay outside the gene matches. CDR3 sequence: CASSLEAPGGANTEAFF. The DNA for the CDR3 is TGCGCCAGCAGCTTGGAGGCGCCAGGGGGCGCGAACACTGAAGCTTTCTTT.

This clone has more than one count but fewer than ten. J is TRBJ1-5 and V is TRBV19; a possible D gene is TRBD1 (6 bases). The CDR3 runs 14 residues. Trimming took 6 bases from V and 0 from J, leaving 9 bases between them. Germline V gene sequence: CDR1 LNHDA, CDR2 SQIVND (reference sequence). The CDR3 coding sequence is TGTGCCAGTAGCCCAGGGGCTAGCAATCAGCCCCAGCATTTT. Its translation: CASSPGASNQPQHF.

DNA of the CDR3: TGTGCCTGGAGTCAGGGACTTGAAAAACTGTTTTTT. Translated, it gives CAWSQGLEKLFF. This chain joins TRBV30 and TRBJ1-4; maybe TRBD1 (5 bases). The germline gives CDR1 GTSNPN, CDR2 SVGIG (reference sequence). This CDR3 has 12 residues. The V end lost 2 bases, the J end lost 7 bases, and 8 bases lay between the germline ends.

This clone has only one observation. In nucleotides, the CDR3 is TGTGCCAGCAGCTTAGACATGGGCACTGGAAACACCATATATTTT. It is translated as CASSLDMGTGNTIYF. The rearrangement links TRBV7-9 to TRBJ1-3; D gene ambiguous. The germline V and J ends were trimmed by 1 base and 2 bases, with 9 bases remaining between them. The CDR3 is made up of 15 amino acids. CDR1 is SEHNR and CDR2 is FQNEAQ in the germline V gene (reference sequence).

The CDR3 DNA reads TGTGCCAGCAGCGCGCAGGGTATCACTGAAGCTTTCTTT. It specifies CASSAQGITEAFF. The chain uses TRBV7-6 and TRBJ1-1; TRBD1 might be the D (5 bases). The germline V gene has CDR1 SGHVS and CDR2 FNYEAQ. The CDR3 spans 13 residues. With 5 bases removed from V and 4 bases from J, the gap between germline ends came to 11 bases.

This clone occurred a few times. The chain recombines TRBV7-9 with TRBJ2-1; 16 bases align to TRBD2. V was pared by 4 bases and J by 9 bases, with 15 bases of the junction left unmatched. The CDR3 consists of 19 residues. Looked up from germline, CDR1 is SEHNR and CDR2 is FQNEAQ (reference sequence). The CDR3 region is CASSYRQGTSGRASTEQFF. In DNA form, the CDR3 reads TGTGCCAGCAGCTACAGACAGGGGACTAGCGGGAGGGCCAGCACTGAGCAGTTCTTC.

This clone was recorded only once. V and J are TRBV2 and TRBJ1-6; 7 bases fit TRBD1. The CDR3 is made up of 17 amino acids. J gave up 7 bases and V 3 bases, and 12 bases lay outside the gene matches. In germline, CDR1 is SNHLY, CDR2 FYNNEI. The CDR3 bases are TGTGCCAGCAGTGACTACAGGGGCCGGTTGGGGAATTCACCCCTCCACTTT. Its protein is CASSDYRGRLGNSPLHF.

The V and J genes are TRBV2 and TRBJ1-3; D uncertain. The germline V gene has CDR1 SNHLY and CDR2 FYNNEI. The V end lost 7 bases, the J end lost 0 bases, and 19 bases lay between the germline ends. The CDR3 has 17 residues. The CDR3 reads CASTRTGLQTSGNTIYF. CDR3 bases: TGTGCCAGCACCAGAACCGGACTCCAAACCTCTGGAAACACCATATATTTT. Using reference TRBV2 and TRBJ1-3 for the parts outside the CDR3, the full variable domain is EPEVTQTPSHQVTQMGQEVILRCVPISNHLYFYWYRQILGQKVEFLVSFYNNEISEKSEIFDDQFSVERPDGSNFTLKIRSTKLEDSAMYFCASTRTGLQTSGNTIYFGEGSWLTVV.

This chain uses TRBV6-1 with TRBJ2-2; D might be TRBD2 (6 bases). V lost 3 bases, J lost 4 bases, and 18 bases lay in between. This CDR3 spans 17 amino acids. CDR1 MNHNS and CDR2 SASEGT come from the germline V gene. The chain's CDR3 is CASSDRIGAGSTGELFF. The CDR3 nucleotides read TGTGCCAGCAGTGACCGGATTGGGGCGGGATCCACCGGGGAGCTGTTTTTT.

In nucleotides, the CDR3 is TGCAGTGCTCGAGGGACAGCCTACACCTTC. Translating gives CSARGTAYTF. The chain uses TRBV20-1 and TRBJ1-2; 7 bases line up with TRBD1. The ends lost 5 bases at V and 10 bases at J; junction bases unmatched: 4. This CDR3 is built from 10 residues. Per germline, CDR1 DFQATT and CDR2 SNEGSKA (reference sequence).

The chain carries TRBV5-1 and TRBJ1-1, with D perhaps matching TRBD1 (5 bases). V lost 4 bases, J lost 4 bases, and 14 bases lay in between. The CDR3 is made up of 14 amino acids. Germline CDR1 reads SGHRS; CDR2 reads YFSETQ. Written as DNA, the CDR3 is TGCGCCAGCAGCCCCTCCGGGGGGAGCACTGAAGCTTTCTTT. Translated: CASSPSGGSTEAFF.

On this clone itself: Other DNA sequences from this sample encode an identical CDR3 as well. The rearrangement links TRBV29-1 to TRBJ1-5; TRBD1 matches 11 bases. CDR1 is SQVTM, CDR2 ANQGSEA, per germline. J lost 2 bases, V lost 6 bases, and 0 bases had no gene match. There are 13 residues in the CDR3. The CDR3 bases are TGCAGCGTGGGACAGGGGGGCAATCAGCCCCAGCATTTT. The encoded protein is CSVGQGGNQPQHF.

The chain employs TRBV10-3 and TRBJ1-2, with D tentatively TRBD1 (6 bases). Germline CDR1 is ENHRY and CDR2 is SYGVKD. The CDR3 has 16 residues. Trimming stripped 10 bases from V and 0 bases from J, with 21 bases between. CDR3 DNA: TGTGCCACCGACCGGTCGGACAGCCTCTCTAACTATGGCTACACCTTC. Translating it yields CATDRSDSLSNYGYTF.

CDR3 protein: CASSLAGADNYGYTF. The CDR3, as DNA: TGTGCCAGCAGCTTAGCAGGGGCGGATAACTATGGCTACACCTTC. The gene calls are TRBV7-9 and TRBJ1-2; D may be TRBD1 (5 bases). Germline loops: CDR1 SEHNR, CDR2 FQNEAQ (reference sequence). CDR3 length: 15 residues. V dropped 0 bases and J dropped 1 base, with 9 bases sitting between them.

V usage is TRBV5-6 and J usage is TRBJ2-2; 8 bases match TRBD2. This CDR3 is 15 amino acids long. The trim removed 4 bases at V and 6 bases at J, leaving 8 bases unmatched. Per germline, CDR1 SGHDT and CDR2 YYEEEE. CDR3 DNA sequence: TGTGCCAGCAGCCCTAGCGGGCGGGGGCCCGGGGAGCTGTTTTTT. Translating it yields CASSPSGRGPGELFF. The entire variable domain, with the rest obtained from reference TRBV5-6 and TRBJ2-2, is as follows: DAGVTQSPTHLIKTRGQQVTLRCSPKSGHDTVSWYQQALGQGPQFIFQYYEEEERQRGNFPDRFSGHQFPNYSSELNVNALLLGDSALYLCASSPSGRGPGELFFGEGSRLTVL.

The CDR3 nucleotides read TGTGCCAGCGGGGAATTGACAGGGGCAGCTGGAAACACCATATATTTT. Translated: CASGELTGAAGNTIYF. The chain recombines TRBV27 with TRBJ1-3; 8 bases align to TRBD1. Looked up from germline, CDR1 is MNHEY and CDR2 is SMNVEV (reference sequence). CDR3 length: 16 amino acids. V lost 8 bases to trimming and J lost 2 bases; unmatched junction nucleotides: 11.

The chain carries TRBV19 and TRBJ1-6; D gene ambiguous. V lost 5 bases, J lost 2 bases, and 7 bases lay in between. From germline, CDR1 is LNHDA and CDR2 SQIVND (reference sequence). This CDR3 region has 14 residues. The CDR3 nucleotides are TGTGCCAGTAGTGCCGGGACCTATAATTCACCCCTCCACTTT. Its translation: CASSAGTYNSPLHF.

The chain is built from TRBV10-3 and TRBJ1-2; 10 nucleotides line up with TRBD1. Germline CDR1 is ENHRY and CDR2 is SYGVKD. V lost 10 bases, J lost 3 bases, and 8 bases stayed unmatched. The CDR3 sequence is 14 residues long. CDR3 coding DNA: TGTGCCACACAAGACGGGACAGGGGACTATGGCTACACCTTC. Encoded protein: CATQDGTGDYGYTF.

CDR3 nucleotide sequence: TGTGCCAGCAGTTCTTATCCGAGCGAGCAGTACTTC. Amino acids: CASSSYPSEQYF. This sequence joins TRBV12-3 or TRBV12-4 and TRBJ2-7; no definite D call. V was pared by 4 bases and J by 6 bases, with 10 bases between. The CDR3 is made up of 12 amino acids.

This chain uses TRBV7-3 with TRBJ2-1; D gene ambiguous. The CDR3 runs 15 residues. Trimming stripped 5 bases from V and 5 bases from J, with 16 bases between. Germline lookup yields CDR1 SGHTA and CDR2 FQGTGA. The CDR3: CASSPRTRSHNEQFF. The CDR3 DNA reads as TGTGCCAGCAGCCCCCGTACGAGGTCCCACAATGAGCAGTTCTTC.